One T cell receptor (beta chain) is described in this entry. Its matching antigen is unknown. With 6 bases clipped from V and 0 bases from J, the junction kept 5 bases outside the gene matches. Germline-derived CDR1 and CDR2 are MNHEY and SVGAGI. The CDR3 loop spans 15 amino acids. This record belongs to a study of cytomegalovirus exposure and HLA in healthy donors. General study results and limits: Researchers had no immune exposure information except CMV serostatus available.

Researchers ran the PCR with 60 Vbeta and 13 Jbeta primers. Only in-frame clones appear in the TCRdb table, and some are missing; sequencing was by immunoSEQ multiplex PCR. The sample has almost 200,000 clones, roughly 85% seen once. This TCR came from a woman aged 25 to 39 in good health and CMV-seropositive. The V and J genes are TRBV6-5 and TRBJ2-5, with 9 bases matching TRBD2. The sample comprised PBMCs. The CDR3: CASRETSGYQETQYF. The CDR3 DNA sequence: TGTGCCAGCAGGGAGACTAGCGGTTACCAAGAGACCCAGTACTTC.